The 20 T cell receptor beta chains given below trace back to one sample, sequenced in a study of blood T cells in healthy people across ages. With a J-beta primer mix and a sample-barcoded 5' primer, a second PCR ran about 7 to 12 cycles. TCRdb passed the 5' RACE reads through MiXCR, listing each CDR3 protein once. The sample lists 550,000 to 650,000 distinct CDR3 sequences, approximately 30% occurring once. Sequencing input: blood. The origin of the receptors is a woman of 80 years or more in good health.

Details on this clonotype: This may arise from a read error, as a much more abundant clone is one base away. The chain couples TRBV2 to TRBJ2-4; 7 nucleotides align to TRBD1. The CDR3 totals 15 residues. The germline V gene encodes CDR1 SNHLY and CDR2 FYNNEI. With V trimmed by 5 bases and J by 15 bases, 19 bases remained unmatched. The CDR3 is CASSKTGQPQETRYF. For the CDR3, the DNA is TGTGCCAGCAGTAAAACGGGACAGCCCCAAGAGACCCGGTACTTC. Drawing the rest from reference TRBV2 and TRBJ2-4, the complete variable domain is EPEVTQTPSHQVTQMGQEVILRCVPISNHLYFYWYRQILGQKVEFLVSFYNNEISEKSEIFDDQFSVERPDGSNFTLKIRSTKLEDSAMYFCASSKTGQPQETRYFGAGTRLSVL.

This clonotype has at least ten counts. The chain recombines TRBV4-3 with TRBJ2-3, with TRBD2 identical over 8 bases. CDR1 and CDR2 from the germline V gene are LGHNA and YSLEER. The CDR3 spans 15 residues. The V and J ends lost 3 bases and 5 bases, in that order; junction bases with no gene match: 7. Here the CDR3 reads CASSHDGGARDTQYF. The CDR3 DNA reads as TGCGCCAGCAGCCATGACGGGGGGGCCAGAGATACGCAGTATTTT.

In its sample, this clonotype was seen many times. This chain connects TRBV3-1 to TRBJ1-2, with D maybe TRBD1 (5 bases). This CDR3 has 13 residues. Germline V gives CDR1 LGHDT, CDR2 YNNKEL (reference sequence). V gave up 0 bases and J gave up 9 bases, with 11 bases separating them. CDR3 in amino acids: CASSQDLGARYTF. CDR3 DNA: TGTGCCAGCAGCCAAGATCTAGGGGCCCGCTACACCTTC.

This clonotype was counted ten times or more. The V gene is TRBV12-3 or TRBV12-4, the J gene TRBJ2-2; D not certain. The CDR3 length is 13 residues. Deletions cut 5 bases from V and 3 bases from J, with 7 bases between. The CDR3 nucleotides read TGTGCCAGCAGTCGCGGAGACACCGGGGAGCTGTTTTTT. Translating it yields CASSRGDTGELFF.

This clonotype came up many times. This may arise from a read error, as a much more abundant clone is one base away. CDR3 region: CAISRTGRDTQYF. The CDR3 coding sequence is TGTGCCATCAGCCGGACAGGGAGAGATACGCAGTATTTT. This chain connects TRBV10-3 to TRBJ2-3; TRBD1 matches at 8 bases. The CDR3 runs to 13 residues. V lost 6 bases to trimming and J lost 5 bases; unmatched junction nucleotides: 4. Germline loops: CDR1 ENHRY, CDR2 SYGVKD.

To note about this clonotype: Just one base apart from a much larger clone, this may be a read error. This chain links TRBV9 with TRBJ2-1, with TRBD2 matching over 10 bases. The germline V gene has CDR1 SGDLS and CDR2 YYNGEE. The CDR3 spans 15 residues. The junction had 12 bases not matched to a gene; V was cut back by 5 bases and J by 10 bases. CDR3 sequence (DNA): TGTGCCAGCAGTCTAGCGGGGGCCTCCGGAAGCGAGCAGTTCTTC. Translating gives CASSLAGASGSEQFF.

This clonotype appeared many times. The rearrangement uses TRBV12-3 or TRBV12-4 and TRBJ1-5; D is perhaps TRBD1 (6 bases). The CDR3 runs 15 residues. Trimming removed 4 bases from V and 8 bases from J, with 18 bases in between. The CDR3 loop reads CASSSDRTVQEPQHF. CDR3 DNA sequence: TGTGCCAGCAGTTCCGATCGGACAGTTCAAGAGCCCCAGCATTTT.

There are a few counts of this clonotype. This chain uses TRBV7-2 with TRBJ2-5; 14 bases match TRBD2. The V segment lost 5 bases and the J segment 11 bases; nucleotides outside the gene matches: 16. The CDR3 has 17 residues. CDR1 and CDR2 from the germline V gene are SGHTA and FQGNSA. CDR3 coding DNA: TGTGCCAGCAGCCCTCCCCAATCGACTAGCGGGGGGGCTATTCAGTACTTC. Translated, it gives CASSPPQSTSGGAIQYF.

This clonotype was detected once. A read error may be the cause here, since a much bigger clone is one base away. This rearrangement joins TRBV6-1 to TRBJ1-1; D not resolved. Germline lookup yields CDR1 MNHNS and CDR2 SASEGT. The CDR3 spans 12 residues. The CDR3 bases are TGTGCCAGCGGTGAACTGGACACTGAAGCTTTCTTT. It codes for CASGELDTEAFF.

Points on this clonotype: A much bigger clone sits one base away, suggesting this may be a read error. J is TRBJ2-1 and V is TRBV18; 10 bases align to TRBD2. With V trimmed by 2 bases and J by 6 bases, 10 bases remained unmatched. Looked up from germline, CDR1 is KGHSH and CDR2 is LQKENI. This CDR3 comprises 17 residues. The CDR3 spells CASSPAASGGISNEQFF. CDR3 in DNA: TGTGCCAGCTCACCAGCGGCTAGCGGGGGCATCAGCAATGAGCAGTTCTTC.

This clonotype was counted only a few times. V and J are TRBV27 and TRBJ2-2; 7 bases line up with TRBD1. Germline assignment: CDR1 MNHEY and CDR2 SMNVEV (reference sequence). V was clipped by 6 bases and J by 5 bases; unmatched bases: 9. This CDR3 has 15 amino acids. The CDR3, as DNA: TGTGCCAGCAGGGGGGACAGCCGAAGGACCGGGGAGCTGTTTTTT. It specifies CASRGDSRRTGELFF.

This sequence joins TRBV5-6 and TRBJ2-3, with 8 bases that match TRBD1. Germline CDR1 reads SGHDT; CDR2 reads YYEEEE. The CDR3 spans 13 residues. J was trimmed by 5 bases and V by 7 bases; bases with no gene match: 6. The CDR3 loop reads CASYRTGKDTQYF. The CDR3 DNA reads as TGTGCCAGCTATCGGACAGGGAAAGATACGCAGTATTTT.

This chain uses TRBV5-1 with TRBJ2-2; unclear D gene. Germline loops: CDR1 SGHRS, CDR2 YFSETQ. With 5 bases removed from V and 6 bases from J, the gap between germline ends came to 11 bases. The length of the CDR3 is 13 residues. Here the CDR3 reads CASSPYSPGELFF. The CDR3 region has the DNA TGCGCCAGCAGTCCCTACAGCCCCGGGGAGCTGTTTTTT.

This clonotype turned up a few times. A read error may be the cause here, since a much bigger clone is one base away. The chain has TRBV6-1 and TRBJ2-7, with D hard to call. Germline-derived CDR1 and CDR2 are MNHNS and SASEGT. The CDR3 has 14 residues. In DNA form, the CDR3 reads TGTGTCAGCATCAGAAGTACGGGCCGCTACGAGCAGTACTTC. Its protein is CVSIRSTGRYEQYF.

This clonotype was detected only a few times. The chain combines TRBV20-1 with TRBJ2-4; the match to TRBD1 covers 7 bases. Judging by the DNA end, TRBJ2-5 fits better; the J call may be wrong. The CDR3 runs to 14 residues. CDR1 DFQATT and CDR2 SNEGSKA come from the germline V gene (reference sequence). The CDR3 DNA reads as TGCAGTGCTGGAACCGACAGGGAACAAGAGACCCAGTACTTC. Its protein is CSAGTDREQETQYF.

Concerning this clonotype itself: This may come from a read error, since a much larger clone is one base off. The chain joins TRBV7-2 to TRBJ2-6, with a tentative D call TRBD1 (5 bases). The V gene's germline CDR1 is SGHTA and CDR2 FQGNSA. This CDR3 contains 12 residues. The CDR3 nucleotides read TGTGCCAGCCGGGCTGGGGCCAACGTCCGGACTTTC. It yields the protein CASRAGANVRTF.

In nucleotides, the CDR3 is TGTGCCAGCAGTGCCCGGACTAGCGGATCCTACAATGAGCAGTTCTTC. Encoded protein: CASSARTSGSYNEQFF. The chain joins TRBV12-3 or TRBV12-4 to TRBJ2-1, with 10 bases aligning to TRBD2. There are 16 residues in the CDR3. The trim removed 5 bases at V and 1 base at J, leaving 5 bases unmatched.

The genes are TRBV20-1 and TRBJ2-5, with 8 bases fitting TRBD2. With V trimmed by 1 base and J by 7 bases, 8 bases remained unmatched. The CDR3 sequence is 14 residues long. Germline CDR1 and CDR2: DFQATT and SNEGSKA (reference sequence). CDR3 DNA: TGCAGTGCTAGAGCCAGCGGGGGAGCCTGGACCCAGTACTTC. It specifies CSARASGGAWTQYF.

The V gene is TRBV12-3 or TRBV12-4, the J gene TRBJ2-3; 14 bases align to TRBD2. V shed 7 bases, J shed 3 bases, and the junction held 21 bases outside the gene matches. This CDR3 has 21 residues. This chain's CDR3 is CASNRLGLAGAGGRFTDTQYF. Here the CDR3 DNA reads TGTGCCAGCAATCGCCTGGGACTAGCGGGGGCCGGGGGCCGATTTACAGATACGCAGTATTTT.

The chain has TRBV29-1 and TRBJ1-2, with TRBD1 as a possible D gene (5 bases). V lost 7 bases and J lost 2, with 11 bases in between. Germline CDR1 SQVTM, CDR2 ANQGSEA. The CDR3 runs 12 residues. CDR3 region: CSAGVQNYGYTF. The CDR3 nucleotides are TGCAGCGCGGGGGTTCAAAACTATGGCTACACCTTC.